These T cell receptor beta chains were read from a single sample in a study of CD8 T cells in Susac syndrome. Via MiXCR, TCRdb re-called the immunoSEQ multiplex PCR reads, giving one row per CDR3 protein. The sample contains roughly 100,000 distinct CDR3 sequences, less than 95% of which appear only once. Sequencing used CD8+ T cells from PBMCs. The receptors come from a human donor with Susac syndrome. The CDR3 runs from the conserved cysteine through the conserved F or W. A D gene is named only where the DNA matches it firmly. Size values are once, few and many counts, or a class for expanded clones, and some rows have none.

j_call | cdr3_length | clone_size | d_call | v_call | cdr3_nt | cdr3_aa
TRBJ1-1 | 13 | once | . | TRBV29-1 | TGCAGCGTTGAACAGGGGTACAACACTGAAGCTTTCTTT | CSVEQGYNTEAFF
TRBJ2-1 | 12 | . | . | TRBV4-1 | TGCGCCAGCAGCCAAGAAATCAATGAGCAGTTCTTC | CASSQEINEQFF
TRBJ2-3 | 13 | once | . | TRBV7-9 | TGTGCCAGCAGACCGGACACTGCAGATACGCAGTATTTT | CASRPDTADTQYF
TRBJ1-2 | 16 | . | . | TRBV9 | TGTGCCAGCAGCGTAGACCCCGAGGGGGATCACTATGGCTACACCTTC | CASSVDPEGDHYGYTF
TRBJ1-6 | 14 | few | . | TRBV5-4 | TGTGCCAGCAGCCCTGAGGGCCAGAATTCACCCCTCCACTTT | CASSPEGQNSPLHF
TRBJ1-1 | 14 | . | . | TRBV5-1 | TGCGCCAGCAGCTCTGGGAACCCGGGGACTGAAGCTTTCTTT | CASSSGNPGTEAFF
TRBJ2-1 | 14 | . | . | TRBV6-5 | TGTGCCAGCAGTTACACCGGGGCCTGGGGTGAGCAGTTCTTC | CASSYTGAWGEQFF
TRBJ2-5 | 14 | . | . | TRBV20-1 | TGCAGTGCTAGCAGGGTAGACCTCCAAGAGACCCAGTACTTC | CSASRVDLQETQYF
TRBJ2-1 | 16 | . | TRBD1 | TRBV9 | TGTGCCAGCAGCGTAGTCGGGACAGGGATTAGGGATGAGCAGTTCTTC | CASSVVGTGIRDEQFF
TRBJ2-1 | 14 | . | . | TRBV29-1 | TGCAGCGTGGGCCGGGACACAGTATACAATGAGCAGTTCTTC | CSVGRDTVYNEQFF
TRBJ2-2 | 14 | . | . | TRBV5-1 | TGCGCCAGCAGCTTGTACAGGAACACCGGGGAGCTGTTTTTT | CASSLYRNTGELFF
TRBJ1-2 | 12 | . | TRBD1 | TRBV5-1 | TGCGCCAGCAGTTCGGACAGGGAGGGCTACACCTTC | CASSSDREGYTF
TRBJ2-7 | 14 | . | TRBD1 | TRBV29-1 | TGCAGCGTTGGACGACAGGGGGCGAGGAACGAGCAGTACTTC | CSVGRQGARNEQYF
TRBJ2-1 | 13 | . | TRBD2 | TRBV7-3 | TGTGCCAGCAGCTTGGGAGGGGTCAATGAGCAGTTCTTC | CASSLGGVNEQFF
TRBJ2-1 | 15 | . | . | TRBV18 | TGTGCCAGCTCACCACCGGCGGGGGCCCCTAATGAGCAGTTCTTC | CASSPPAGAPNEQFF
TRBJ1-1 | 15 | . | . | TRBV20-1 | TGCAGTGCGAACCGGGACATCTTCCCACCTGGGGAAGCTTTCTTT | CSANRDIFPPGEAFF
TRBJ1-1 | 13 | once | . | TRBV14 | TGTGCCAGCAGCCAAGGACCGAACACTGAAGCTTTCTTT | CASSQGPNTEAFF
TRBJ1-2 | 14 | once | . | TRBV5-6 | TGTGCCAGCAGCTTGGCGGGACACGACTATGGCTACACCTTC | CASSLAGHDYGYTF
TRBJ2-1 | 15 | . | TRBD1 | TRBV11-3 | TGTGCCAGCAGCCAAAGACAGGGGCTCTACAATGAGCAGTTCTTC | CASSQRQGLYNEQFF
TRBJ2-1 | 17 | . | TRBD2 | TRBV9 | TGTGCCAGCAGCGTCGCGGGGGGCTCCGATCTCGTCAATGAGCAGTTCTTC | CASSVAGGSDLVNEQFF
TRBJ1-1 | 17 | . | TRBD1 | TRBV9 | TGTGCCAGCAGCAAGACTCACTCCGGGACAGGGAGCACTGAAGCTTTCTTT | CASSKTHSGTGSTEAFF
TRBJ2-7 | 14 | . | TRBD1 | TRBV4-2 | TGTGCCAGCAGCCCGACAGGGCCCGAGGGGGAGCAGTACTTC | CASSPTGPEGEQYF
TRBJ2-5 | 12 | . | . | TRBV15 | TGTGCCACCAGCAGCAGAGGGGAGACCCAGTACTTC | CATSSRGETQYF